This T cell receptor beta chain was profiled in a study of T-cell reconstitution after alpha-beta-depleted transplantation in children. Study-level findings and limits: Diversity of TCRbeta at day 60 was high in some patients, arising from surviving recipient T cells and thymic progenitors. Newly generated T cells supplied most T-cell counts and diversity one year post-transplant. Several hundred expanded graft clones reportedly gave rise to the alpha-beta T cells present about two months after transplant.

Germline CDR1 and CDR2: SGHTA and FQGNSA. CDR3 size: 14 residues. Germline trimming cut 6 bases from V and 2 bases from J; bases unmatched to any gene: 4. Unique molecular identifiers were incorporated during preparation of the TCRbeta library. One entry per CDR3 protein, called by TCRdb with MiXCR from the PCR reads. This table holds about 580,000 distinct CDR3 sequences, 25% to 30% found once. This clonotype appeared a few times. The antigen remains undetermined. This chain links TRBV7-2 with TRBJ1-5; 7 bases match TRBD1. The receptor was isolated from a boy younger than two with Wiskott-Aldrich syndrome, due to receive a stem cell transplant. Source: PBMCs, taken before TCRalphabeta/CD19-depleted stem cell transplant. The CDR3 DNA sequence: TGTGCCAGCAGTTATGGACAGGGCAATCAGCCCCAGCATTTT. Amino acids: CASSYGQGNQPQHF.